The present T cell receptor beta chain was sequenced within a study of radiotherapy plus CTLA-4 blockade in lung cancer (dated by TCRdb to the late 2010s). For context, the study as a whole: Among the enrolled patients, approximately 17% had an objective response, and about 31% reached disease control. What the research found in general, with its limitations: After treatment with radiotherapy and ipilimumab, TCR clones that came from tumors expanded in the peripheral blood. The strongest predictors of response were reported to be early dynamic shifts in blood T cell clones along with a rise in serum interferon-beta following radiation.

Focal radiation therapy combined with CTLA-4 blockade (ipilimumab) was tested in patients with chemo-refractory metastatic non-small-cell lung cancer. Library preparation employed the immunoSEQ multiplex PCR assay. TCRdb's version of the immuneACCESS table is confined to in-frame rearrangements and falls short of the full clone set. An unresolved V gene accounts for under half of the shortfall where checked; the remainder is of unknown origin. The sample data list 50,000 to 70,000 clones, and over 65% of these were observed just once. Roughly 4% of the sample is held by the ten biggest clonotypes. On this clone: Its recognized antigen is unknown. No much larger clonotype is one base removed from it; base qualities were not supplied.

From V the trimming removes 2 bases and from J it removes 3 bases, while the gene matches leave 5 bases of the junction unaccounted for. The germline V gene (reference sequence) gives CDR1 as SGHNT and CDR2 as YYREEE. Including cysteine and phenylalanine, the CDR3 has 16 amino acids. Only the CDR3 region is kept as DNA, spanning 48 bases read in frame from base 1. The sequence came from a human donor with non-small cell lung cancer who had a partial response to radiotherapy plus ipilimumab. Recombination joined TRBV5-4 with TRBJ1-6, with 7 bases in between that match TRBD1. This specimen was peripheral blood, taken from a patient treated with radiotherapy plus ipilimumab. The CDR3: CASSLTGVGYNSPLHF. The sequenced DNA is TGTGCCAGCAGCTTAACAGGGGTGGGCTATAATTCACCCCTCCACTTT.